This T cell receptor (beta chain) was found in a study of blood T cells in healthy people across ages. A second PCR, run for about 7 to 11 cycles, used a sample-barcoded 5' primer plus a J-beta primer mix. TCRdb re-derived calls from the 5' RACE reads in MiXCR, one entry per CDR3 protein. Of over a million distinct CDR3 sequences in the sample, approximately 42% were seen once. CDR1 and CDR2 from the germline V gene are MNHNS and SASEGT. Losses at the gene ends were 4 bases for V and 5 bases for J; bases not matched to a gene: 5. This CDR3 comprises 16 residues. This chain connects TRBV6-1 to TRBJ2-3; 14 bases are shared with TRBD2. Material for sequencing was blood. This TCR was sampled from a young woman in good health. CDR3 region: CASSAGTSGGGDTQYF. The CDR3 nucleotides read TGTGCCAGCAGTGCTGGGACTAGCGGGGGTGGAGATACGCAGTATTTT.